This T cell receptor beta chain was retrieved from a study of OX40 agonist ivuxolimab in advanced cancers. This CDR3 spans 18 amino acids. Germline V lookup: CDR1 LGHNA, CDR2 YSLEER. The trim removed 4 bases at V and 3 bases at J, leaving 12 bases unmatched. Clones were sequenced by immunoSEQ multiplex PCR, and TCRdb holds only the in-frame ones, with some missing. The data hold some 86,000 clones, with roughly 88% observed a single time. The TCR originated in an adult with an advanced solid tumor such as melanoma, head and neck, liver or kidney cancer. The gene calls are TRBV4-3 and TRBJ1-6, with 7 bases fitting TRBD1. This specimen consisted of CD4+ or CD8+ T cells sorted from blood, obtained in a trial of the OX40 agonist ivuxolimab. The CDR3 protein is CASSLLDRSTFYNSPLHF. CDR3 sequence (DNA): TGCGCCAGCAGCCTTCTGGACAGGAGTACCTTCTATAATTCACCCCTCCACTTT.